The clone carrying this T cell receptor beta chain was seen just once. Its specificity is not known. The entry originates in a study of Ad26.COV2.S vaccination and SARS-CoV-2 variants. Study as a whole: Once or twice, 56 days apart, Ad26.COV2.S was delivered intramuscularly.

Repertoires were generated with immunoSEQ multiplex PCR, while TCRdb's copy carries only in-frame clones and drops some. Of about 350,000 clones listed, approximately 90% are singletons. Points from the study as a whole: Vaccine recipients showed a spike-specific TCR breadth that was higher than in placebo recipients. It was found that vaccine and placebo recipients had similar non-spike TCR breadth.

The treatment denotes: over 15 received Ad26.COV2.S at low or high dose, single or two shots; 5 received placebo; per-sample allocation not given. Samples came from day 63 after the first vaccine or placebo injection. It was Wuhan-strain SARS-CoV-2 spike that the Ad26 vaccine vector expressed. The germline V gene has CDR1 SGHAT and CDR2 FQNNGV. V lost 5 bases and J lost 8, with 9 bases in between. There are 12 residues in the CDR3. The sequence derives from a person between 18 and 60 years old who received the Ad26.COV2.S COVID-19 vaccine or a placebo. The chain is built from TRBV11-2 and TRBJ1-4; D gene unclear. This material consisted of peripheral blood, taken in a trial of Ad26.COV2.S vaccine versus placebo. The CDR3 is CASSQPREKLFF. CDR3 nucleotides: TGTGCCAGCAGCCAACCGAGAGAAAAACTGTTTTTT. The full variable domain, completed using reference TRBV11-2 and TRBJ1-4, is EAGVAQSPRYKIIEKRQSVAFWCNPISGHATLYWYQQILGQGPKLLIQFQNNGVVDDSQLPKDRFSAERLKGVDSTLKIQPAKLEDSAVYLCASSQPREKLFFGSGTQLSVL.